The 8 T cell receptor beta chains listed next were all sequenced from one sample in a study of control samples from healthy donors and cancer patients. Repertoires were generated with immunoSEQ multiplex PCR, while TCRdb's copy carries only in-frame clones and drops some. The sample lists some 140,000 clones; around 95% were seen once. Sequencing was done on a sample of blood. The receptors come from a man aged 40-49 years in good health.

Written as DNA, the CDR3 is TGTGCCTGGAGTTCCGGGGGAAGTGGGACTGAAGCTTTCTTT. Protein sequence: CAWSSGGSGTEAFF. The V call is TRBV30, the J call TRBJ1-1, with a weak D call TRBD1 (5 bases). The CDR3 has 14 amino acids. Germline V gene data show CDR1 as GTSNPN and CDR2 as SVGIG (reference sequence). The ends were cut back, 2 bases at V and 5 bases at J, with 15 bases in the middle.

This sequence joins TRBV2 and TRBJ1-5, with a tentative D call TRBD1 (6 bases). CDR1 SNHLY and CDR2 FYNNEI come from the germline V gene. The CDR3 loop spans 12 amino acids. V shed 6 bases and J shed 7 bases, with 10 bases lying between them. In DNA form, the CDR3 reads TGTGCCAGCAGAGCAGGGGTACAGCCCCAGCATTTT. Its translation: CASRAGVQPQHF.

The chain employs TRBV14 and TRBJ1-2; D is uncertain. V lost 7 bases and J lost 3, with 12 bases in between. The CDR3 has 13 residues. From germline, CDR1 is SGHDN and CDR2 FVKESK. The CDR3: CASNSAGHYGYTF. The CDR3 coding sequence is TGTGCCAGCAATTCCGCGGGCCACTATGGCTACACCTTC.

V and J are TRBV28 and TRBJ1-1, with 7 bases aligning to TRBD1. This CDR3 comprises 14 residues. With 6 bases clipped from V and 7 bases from J, the junction kept 11 bases outside the gene matches. Germline V CDR1 and CDR2: MDHEN, SYDVKM. The CDR3 bases are TGTGCCAGCAGCCCCACCGGGACAGCCCTTGAAGCTTTCTTT. This translates into CASSPTGTALEAFF.

V is TRBV7-2 and J is TRBJ2-7; 16 bases align to TRBD2. The length of the CDR3 is 15 residues. Germline V gene data show CDR1 as SGHTA and CDR2 as FQGNSA. V lost 4 bases, J lost 7 bases, and 4 bases stayed unmatched. The CDR3 DNA reads TGTGCCAGCAGCTCCGGGACTAGCGGGGGGGCGGAGCAGTACTTC. The encoded protein is CASSSGTSGGAEQYF.

This clone was picked up one time. The chain uses TRBV7-2 and TRBJ2-3; the D gene could be TRBD1 or TRBD2 (6 bases each). V lost 5 bases and J lost 3, with 15 bases in between. CDR3 length equals 15 residues. Germline V CDR1 and CDR2: SGHTA, FQGNSA. The CDR3 loop reads CASSRGLVVTDTQYF. The CDR3 DNA reads as TGTGCCAGCAGCCGGGGGCTAGTCGTAACAGATACGCAGTATTTT.

DNA of the CDR3: TGTGCCAGCAGCTTGGCCTATGGGGGGGGACAAGAGACCCAGTACTTC. Its translation is CASSLAYGGGQETQYF. The chain joins TRBV5-8 to TRBJ2-5, with 7 bases fitting TRBD2. The CDR3 extends over 16 amino acids. V shed 0 bases and J 2 bases; nucleotides not matched to a gene: 7. CDR1 SGHTS and CDR2 YDEGEE come from the germline V gene.

The J gene is TRBJ1-2, the V gene TRBV6-1, with D possibly TRBD1 on 6 matching bases. This CDR3 is 14 amino acids long. Looked up from germline, CDR1 is MNHNS and CDR2 is SASEGT. V was trimmed by 1 base and J by 8 bases, leaving 14 bases between them. CDR3: CASSEGAQQGGYTF. In DNA, the CDR3 is TGTGCCAGCAGTGAAGGGGCCCAGCAGGGGGGCTACACCTTC.